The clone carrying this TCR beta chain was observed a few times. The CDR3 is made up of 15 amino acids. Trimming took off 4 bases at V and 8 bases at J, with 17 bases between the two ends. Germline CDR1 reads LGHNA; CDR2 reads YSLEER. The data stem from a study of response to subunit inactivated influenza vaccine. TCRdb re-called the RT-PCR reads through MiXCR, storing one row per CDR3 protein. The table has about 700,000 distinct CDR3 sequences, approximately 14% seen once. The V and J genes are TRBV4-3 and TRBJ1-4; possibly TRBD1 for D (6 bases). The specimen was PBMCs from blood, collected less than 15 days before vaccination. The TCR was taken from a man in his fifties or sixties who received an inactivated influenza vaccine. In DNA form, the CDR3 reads TGCGCCAGCAGCCCAGAAGGGGGTCGGCACGAAAAACTGTTTTTT. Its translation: CASSPEGGRHEKLFF.